The sample holds many counts of the clone carrying this T cell receptor (beta chain). The target antigen is unknown. In TCRdb, the RT-PCR reads were re-called with MiXCR into one record per CDR3 protein. In the table there are 450,000 to 600,000 distinct CDR3 sequences, under 9% of which are singletons. This specimen comes from a study of response to subunit inactivated influenza vaccine. Study observations and caveats: Only a handful of new T cells, the authors suggested, are recruited with each seasonal influenza vaccination.

Germline V lookup: CDR1 LGHNA, CDR2 YNFKEQ. This CDR3 contains 12 residues. Deletions cut 1 base from V and 7 bases from J, with 8 bases between. The chain joins TRBV4-2 to TRBJ2-7; D uncertain. The sequence derives from a man aged 50 to 69 who received an inactivated influenza vaccine. The specimen was PBMCs from blood, collected approximately 25 months after vaccination. CDR3 in DNA: TGTGCCAGCAGCCAAGGACCTGAGGAGCAGTACTTC. This sequence encodes CASSQGPEEQYF.